Below are 3 T cell receptor beta chains sequenced from a single sample in a study of cytomegalovirus exposure and HLA in healthy donors. PCR employed 60 Vbeta and 13 Jbeta primers. Repertoires were generated with immunoSEQ multiplex PCR, while TCRdb's copy carries only in-frame clones and drops some. The repertoire consists of around 200,000 clones, with 75% to 80% occurring once and the leading ten covering around 2%. Material for sequencing was PBMCs. These receptors were collected from a man between 18 and 35 years old in good health and CMV-seronegative.

This clone was observed a handful of times. The rearrangement joins TRBV5-4 to TRBJ2-3, with D perhaps matching TRBD1 (5 bases). CDR1 is SGHNT and CDR2 is YYREEE in the germline V gene (reference sequence). CDR3 length: 15 residues. The V end was cut by 0 bases, the J end by 3 bases, with 11 bases between. DNA for the CDR3: TGTGCCAGCAGCTTGGACCCAAAGGGGACAGATACGCAGTATTTT. This translates into CASSLDPKGTDTQYF.

This clone was seen a single time. The CDR3 spells CASSIGAVGDEKLFF. The CDR3 DNA is TGTGCCAGTAGTATAGGGGCAGTCGGTGATGAAAAACTGTTTTTT. J is TRBJ1-4 and V is TRBV19; D is ambiguous. From germline, CDR1 is LNHDA and CDR2 SQIVND (reference sequence). This CDR3 is built from 15 residues. V lost 1 base, J lost 6 bases, and 12 bases lay in between.

This sequence joins TRBV4-3 and TRBJ2-3, with D perhaps TRBD2 (6 bases). With 1 base removed from V and 3 bases from J, the gap between germline ends came to 11 bases. The CDR3 length is 15 residues. Looked up from germline, CDR1 is LGHNA and CDR2 is YSLEER. The CDR3 sequence: CASSQVGRGTDTQYF. The CDR3 bases are TGCGCCAGCAGCCAAGTAGGGCGGGGTACAGATACGCAGTATTTT.